The 22 T cell receptor beta chains below come from one sample, sequenced in a study of T cell repertoires in cytomegalovirus infection. TCRdb analysed the reads with MiXCR anew, one entry per CDR3 protein. Of approximately 700,000 distinct CDR3 sequences in the sample, about 40% were seen once. Material for sequencing was PBMCs. These receptors all stem from a human donor in good health (CMV status not recorded). Some clones in this sample may be carry-over from other donors' samples.

This clonotype was observed a few times. The chain uses TRBV12-3 or TRBV12-4 and TRBJ2-1; 7 nucleotides agree with TRBD2. The V and J ends lost 4 bases and 9 bases, in that order; junction bases with no gene match: 9. The CDR3 consists of 14 residues. CDR3 sequence reads: CASSYRREMGEQFF. The CDR3 DNA is TGTGCCAGCAGTTATCGGCGGGAGATGGGTGAGCAGTTCTTC.

Of note for this clonotype: Mismatch with germline at one junction end may stem from a read error. CDR3 sequence: CASSLGPPSYEPYF. The CDR3 DNA is TGTGCCAGCAGCTTAGGCCCTCCTTCCTACGAGCCGTACTTC. The V call is TRBV7-2, the J call TRBJ2-7; D unresolved. CDR3 length: 14 amino acids. Germline V CDR1 and CDR2: SGHTA, FQGNSA. Full variable domain (rest looked up from reference TRBV7-2 and TRBJ2-7): GAGVSQSPSNKVTEKGKDVELRCDPISGHTALYWYRQSLGQGLEFLIYFQGNSAPDKSGLPSDRFSAERTGGSVSTLTIQRTQQEDSAVYLCASSLGPPSYEPYFGPGTRLTVT.

The chain has TRBV7-2 and TRBJ2-5; 12 bases are a match to TRBD2. Losses at the gene ends were 5 bases for V and 1 base for J; bases not matched to a gene: 8. There are 17 residues in the CDR3. CDR1 is SGHTA and CDR2 is FQGNSA in the germline V gene. CDR3 DNA: TGTGCCAGCAGCCTGCGGACTAGCGGGGTACTCCAAGAGACCCAGTACTTC. This encodes CASSLRTSGVLQETQYF.

J is TRBJ2-5 and V is TRBV7-2; 8 nucleotides align to TRBD2. The length of the CDR3 is 15 residues. Germline CDR1 and CDR2: SGHTA and FQGNSA. The ends lost 7 bases at V and 2 bases at J; junction bases unmatched: 9. CDR3 bases: TGTGCCAGCATAACTACCGGGACTAGTCAAGAGACCCAGTACTTC. Encoded protein: CASITTGTSQETQYF.

V and J are TRBV7-6 and TRBJ2-3, with 8 positions matching TRBD2. V lost 2 bases to trimming and J lost 4 bases; unmatched junction nucleotides: 5. This CDR3 comprises 15 residues. CDR1 is SGHVS and CDR2 is FNYEAQ in the germline V gene. CDR3 nucleotides: TGTGCCAGCAGCTTATTGAGCGGGAGTGCAGATACGCAGTATTTT. Residues: CASSLLSGSADTQYF. Filled out from reference TRBV7-6 and TRBJ2-3, the complete variable domain reads GAGVSQSPRYKVTKRGQDVALRCDPISGHVSLYWYRQALGQGPEFLTYFNYEAQQDKSGLPNDRFSAERPEGSISTLTIQRTEQRDSAMYRCASSLLSGSADTQYFGPGTRLTVL.

A note on this clonotype: A read error may account for a junction end that differs from germline. This chain uses TRBV6-6 with TRBJ1-3; D gene uncertain. CDR1 and CDR2 from the germline V gene are MNHNY and SVGAGI (reference sequence). The CDR3 length is 16 residues. DNA for the CDR3: TGTGCCAGCAGTTACCCCACCTACAGCTCTGGAACCACCATATATTTT. This encodes CASSYPTYSSGTTIYF.

V gene TRBV12-3 or TRBV12-4 combines with J gene TRBJ1-1; possible D gene TRBD1, 5 bases. The CDR3 is 17 residues long. V was trimmed by 6 bases and J by 0 bases, leaving 20 bases between them. CDR3 region: CASSLSPRQLLNTEAFF. The CDR3 DNA reads as TGTGCCAGCAGCCTATCCCCTCGACAGCTCCTGAACACTGAAGCTTTCTTT.

The genes are TRBV27 and TRBJ2-1; D call uncertain. V gave up 0 bases and J gave up 0 bases, with 9 bases separating them. Per the germline V gene, CDR1 is MNHEY and CDR2 is SMNVEV (reference sequence). The CDR3 loop spans 16 amino acids. The chain's CDR3 is CASSLSHAHSYNEQFF. CDR3 in DNA: TGTGCCAGCAGTTTATCCCATGCCCACTCCTACAATGAGCAGTTCTTC.

The chain carries TRBV19 and TRBJ1-5; D perhaps matches TRBD1 (6 bases). CDR3 length: 12 residues. CDR1 LNHDA and CDR2 SQIVND come from the germline V gene (reference sequence). Trimming stripped 9 bases from V and 7 bases from J, with 13 bases between. CDR3 loop: CASGQYNQPQHF. The CDR3 DNA sequence: TGTGCCAGCGGACAGTATAACCAGCCCCAGCATTTT.

The rearrangement joins TRBV13 to TRBJ2-7; 8 bases are a match to TRBD2. The CDR3 is 13 amino acids. CDR1 is PRHDT, CDR2 FYEKMQ, per germline (reference sequence). V was pared by 3 bases and J by 11 bases, with 9 bases of the junction left unmatched. The CDR3 is CASSLSGSVGEYF. The CDR3, as DNA: TGTGCCAGCAGCTTGAGCGGGAGCGTCGGGGAGTACTTC.

Details on this clonotype: Given a much more abundant clone one base away, this may be a read error. This chain links TRBV20-1 with TRBJ1-2; unclear D gene. V lost 0 bases to trimming and J lost 4 bases, with 15 bases between them. Germline V gene data show CDR1 as DFQATT and CDR2 as SNEGSKA (reference sequence). The CDR3 extends over 15 amino acids. CDR3 sequence: CSARDTCAAIYGYTF. Here the CDR3 DNA reads TGCAGTGCTAGAGACACGTGTGCAGCCATCTATGGCTACACCTTC.

This clonotype was seen a few times. The chain recombines TRBV20-1 with TRBJ2-5, with 9 nucleotides matching TRBD2. Germline CDR1 and CDR2: DFQATT and SNEGSKA (reference sequence). The CDR3 covers 12 residues. V trimming: 6 bases; J trimming: 3 bases; junction bases outside the gene matches: 2. The CDR3 sequence: CSAWTSEETQYF. In nucleotides, the CDR3 is TGCAGTGCCTGGACTAGCGAAGAGACCCAGTACTTC.

The chain couples TRBV6-6 to TRBJ2-1; 9 bases map to TRBD2. J lost 8 bases, V lost 2 bases, and 7 bases had no gene match. Germline V gene data show CDR1 as MNHNY and CDR2 as SVGAGI (reference sequence). The CDR3 sequence is 15 residues long. Written as DNA, the CDR3 is TGTGCCAGCAGTTACAGTAGCGGGAGCTGGGATGAGCAGTTCTTC. Translating it yields CASSYSSGSWDEQFF.

This clonotype has just a few counts. The chain couples TRBV6-1 to TRBJ2-1; D is uncertain. Germline assignment: CDR1 MNHNS and CDR2 SASEGT. The CDR3 has 13 residues. Trimming shortened V by 7 bases and J by 8 bases, and 15 bases separated the two germline ends. CDR3 sequence (DNA): TGTGCCAGCACCAATATGATGAGGTATGAGCAGTTCTTC. Translating gives CASTNMMRYEQFF.

This clonotype was counted many times. The rearrangement uses TRBV28 and TRBJ1-1; D is unclear. This CDR3 is built from 14 residues. V was pared by 5 bases and J by 3 bases, with 13 bases between. Germline CDR1 MDHEN, CDR2 SYDVKM. The CDR3 DNA is TGTGCCAGCAGTCCCCCGGGTCAACACACTGAAGCTTTCTTT. Its protein product is CASSPPGQHTEAFF.

The table lists this clonotype with many counts. The J gene is TRBJ2-3, the V gene TRBV7-2; D remains unclear. The CDR3 loop spans 14 amino acids. Looked up from germline, CDR1 is SGHTA and CDR2 is FQGNSA. The V end lost 1 base, the J end lost 0 bases, and 5 bases lay between the germline ends. CDR3 nucleotides: TGTGCCAGCAGCTTAGACTACAGCACAGATACGCAGTATTTT. This gives the protein CASSLDYSTDTQYF.

The chain uses TRBV27 and TRBJ1-2; a possible D gene is TRBD1 (6 bases). Germline V gene data show CDR1 as MNHEY and CDR2 as SMNVEV (reference sequence). Trimming took 8 bases from V and 8 from J, leaving 15 bases between them. The CDR3 is 12 amino acids. CDR3 amino acids: CASSPEGEGYTF. CDR3 coding DNA: TGTGCCAGCTCGCCGGAGGGGGAAGGCTACACCTTC.

This clonotype occurred a few times. The genes are TRBV15 and TRBJ1-3; D uncertain. V dropped 1 base and J dropped 2 bases, with 6 bases sitting between them. The V gene's germline CDR1 is LNHNV and CDR2 YYDKDF (reference sequence). The CDR3 runs 14 residues. In DNA, the CDR3 is TGTGCCACCAGCAGAGGCGGCACTGGAAACACCATATATTTT. Protein: CATSRGGTGNTIYF.

This clonotype appeared a few times. The chain has TRBV27 and TRBJ1-1, with a weak D call TRBD1 (6 bases). The CDR3 consists of 15 residues. Germline-derived CDR1 and CDR2 are MNHEY and SMNVEV (reference sequence). Trimming stripped 8 bases from V and 2 bases from J, with 18 bases between. The CDR3 loop is CASSLFGTPNTEAFF. The CDR3 DNA sequence: TGTGCCAGCTCATTGTTCGGGACACCCAACACTGAAGCTTTCTTT.

This clonotype was picked up many times. The chain uses TRBV10-3 and TRBJ2-6, with D possibly called TRBD1 or TRBD2 (5 bases each). Germline CDR1 ENHRY, CDR2 SYGVKD. The CDR3 has 16 residues. V was pared by 10 bases and J by 4 bases, with 20 bases between. CDR3 region: CATKPPGTLGANVLTF. The CDR3 region has the DNA TGTGCCACCAAACCACCCGGGACGCTGGGGGCCAACGTCCTGACTTTC.

This clonotype was observed once. V is TRBV20-1 and J is TRBJ1-1, with D unclear. V gave up 3 bases and J gave up 0 bases, with 8 bases separating them. The germline gives CDR1 DFQATT, CDR2 SNEGSKA (reference sequence). The CDR3 consists of 13 residues. CDR3 amino acids: CSARPVMNTEAFF. The CDR3 DNA follows: TGCAGTGCTAGGCCTGTCATGAACACTGAAGCTTTCTTT.

The rearrangement joins TRBV19 to TRBJ2-1; D remains ambiguous. There are 15 residues in the CDR3. The germline gives CDR1 LNHDA, CDR2 SQIVND (reference sequence). Deletions cut 6 bases from V and 8 bases from J, with 20 bases between. The CDR3 region is CASSIGGRRMDEQFF. The CDR3 bases are TGTGCCAGTAGCATCGGTGGCAGGAGAATGGATGAGCAGTTCTTC.